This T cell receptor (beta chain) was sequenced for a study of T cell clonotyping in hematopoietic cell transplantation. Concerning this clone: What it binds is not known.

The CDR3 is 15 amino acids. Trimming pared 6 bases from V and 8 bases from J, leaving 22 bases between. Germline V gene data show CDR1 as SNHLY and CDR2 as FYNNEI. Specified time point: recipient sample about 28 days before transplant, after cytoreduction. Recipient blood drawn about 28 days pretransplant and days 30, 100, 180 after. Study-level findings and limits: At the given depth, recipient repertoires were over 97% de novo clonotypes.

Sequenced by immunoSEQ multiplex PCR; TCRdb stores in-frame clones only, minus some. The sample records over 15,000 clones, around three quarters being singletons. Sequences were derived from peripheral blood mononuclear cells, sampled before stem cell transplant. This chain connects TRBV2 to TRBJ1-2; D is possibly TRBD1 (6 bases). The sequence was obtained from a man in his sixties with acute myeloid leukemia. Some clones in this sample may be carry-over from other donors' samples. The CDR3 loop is CASRRSLTGIGGYTF. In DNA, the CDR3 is TGTGCCAGCAGGCGTTCTCTCACAGGGATAGGAGGCTACACCTTC.